A selection of T cell receptor beta chains follows, all from one sample in a study of Graves' ophthalmopathy and Graves' hyperthyroidism. One entry per CDR3 protein, called by TCRdb with MiXCR from the multiplex PCR reads. Counted here are tens of thousands of distinct CDR3 sequences, about 50% occurring once; the ten biggest clones make up under 30%. What was sequenced was peripheral blood. The receptor set was obtained from an adult woman with stable Graves' hyperthyroidism. The CDR3 runs from the conserved cysteine through the conserved F or W. The D gene is left open where the match is weak. Clone size is not always given. Where it is, it says once, few, many or a class for expanded clones.

>TRBJ2-5|TRBD2|.|TRBV15
CATSERLAGSLETQYF
TGTGCCACCAGTGAACGACTAGCGGGAAGTCTTGAGACCCAGTACTTC
>TRBJ2-1|.|few|TRBV6-6
CAIRDGYNEQFF
TGTGCCATACGGGACGGGTACAATGAGCAGTTCTTC
>TRBJ2-5|.|many|TRBV28
CASSFPTDRVLTGGPQETQYF
TGTGCCAGCAGTTTTCCAACGGACAGGGTTTTAACGGGAGGGCCGCAGGAGACCCAGTACTTC
>TRBJ1-2|.|.|TRBV10-3
CAIRAAGAQYGYTF
TGTGCCATCAGGGCCGCAGGGGCGCAATATGGCTACACCTTC
>TRBJ2-5|.|once|TRBV10-3
CAISEGGQYF
TGTGCCATCAGTGAAGGGGGACAGTACTTC
>TRBJ1-3|.|.|TRBV7-8
CASSLAYSGNTIYF
TGTGCCAGCAGCCTAGCATATTCGGGAAACACCATATATTTT
>TRBJ1-1|TRBD1|.|TRBV5-1
CASSLQGGATEALF
TGCGCCAGCAGCTTACAGGGGGGGGCCACTGAAGCACTCTTT
>TRBJ1-1|.|.|TRBV29-1
CSETGLNTEAFF
TGCAGCGAAACAGGGCTGAACACTGAAGCTTTCTTT
>TRBJ2-5|TRBD1|once|TRBV20-1
CSARRDRGPGETQYF
TGCAGTGCTAGAAGAGACAGGGGCCCGGGTGAGACCCAGTACTTC
>TRBJ1-2|.|many|TRBV7-9
CASSLSGSDYGYTF
TGTGCCAGCAGCTTATCAGGGAGCGACTATGGCTACACCTTC
>TRBJ2-2|TRBD2|.|TRBV3-1
CASSGTSGSRLGELFF
TGTGCCAGCAGCGGGACTAGCGGGAGTCGCTTAGGGGAGCTGTTTTTT
>TRBJ1-1|.|.|TRBV7-6
CASPQVDTEAFF
TGTGCCAGCCCCCAGGTAGACACTGAAGCTTTCTTT
>TRBJ1-6|TRBD1|many|TRBV9
CASSVGQGANSPLHF
TGTGCCAGCAGCGTGGGACAGGGGGCAAATTCACCCCTCCACTTT
>TRBJ1-2|TRBD1|.|TRBV5-1
CASGSTGAGDGYTF
TGCGCCAGCGGGTCCACAGGGGCCGGTGATGGCTACACCTTC
>TRBJ1-4|.|many|TRBV15
CATSRDWAATNEKLFF
TGTGCCACCAGCAGAGATTGGGCGGCAACTAATGAAAAACTGTTTTTT
>TRBJ1-2|.|.|TRBV5-5
CASSSLTGDGCTF
TGTGCCAGCAGTTCCCTGACAGGAGATGGCTGCACCTTC
>TRBJ1-1|.|many|TRBV20-1
CSARDFREGATEAFF
TGCAGTGCTAGAGATTTTCGGGAGGGAGCCACTGAAGCTTTCTTT
>TRBJ2-3|TRBD2|many|TRBV4-2
CASSQGTSGRPDTQYF
TGTGCCAGCAGCCAGGGGACTAGCGGGAGGCCAGATACGCAGTATTTT
>TRBJ2-3|TRBD2|many|TRBV6-5
CASRLAGATDTQYF
TGTGCCAGCAGGCTAGCGGGAGCCACAGATACGCAGTATTTT
>TRBJ2-5|TRBD2|.|TRBV10-3
CAISEELAGALETQYF
TGTGCCATCAGTGAGGAACTAGCGGGAGCATTGGAGACCCAGTACTTC
>TRBJ2-7|TRBD2|.|TRBV20-1
CSARGLASSYEQYF
TGCAGTGCCAGGGGACTAGCGAGCTCCTACGAGCAGTACTTC
>TRBJ2-2|TRBD1|many|TRBV6-1
CASSKIVTGTGGGELFF
TGTGCCAGCAGTAAAATCGTAACCGGGACAGGTGGAGGGGAGCTGTTTTTT
>TRBJ2-7|TRBD2|.|TRBV6-5
CASKTSGFYEQYF
TGTGCCAGCAAGACTAGCGGATTCTACGAGCAGTACTTC
>TRBJ1-1|.|.|TRBV5-1
CASSLRGQSDTEAFF
TGTGCCAGCAGCTTAAGAGGACAGTCGGACACTGAAGCTTTCTTT
>TRBJ1-2|.|.|TRBV30
CAWSVRTDYTF
TGTGCCTGGAGTGTAAGAACGGACTACACCTTC
>TRBJ2-2|.|.|TRBV2
CASTGGAGTGELFF
TGTGCCAGCACCGGCGGGGCGGGCACCGGGGAGCTGTTTTTT
>TRBJ2-7|.|.|TRBV20-1
CSARSGVSGAYEQYF
TGCAGTGCTAGATCGGGGGTATCTGGGGCCTACGAGCAGTACTTC
>TRBJ1-1|.|many|TRBV6-1
CASRPRRGTDPSEAFF
TGTGCCAGCAGACCCCGGCGAGGGACGGACCCTTCTGAAGCTTTCTTT
>TRBJ1-2|.|.|TRBV15
CATSRGYLSLSGDTF
TGTGCCACCAGCAGAGGTTACTTAAGCCTGTCTGGCGACACCTTC
>TRBJ2-7|TRBD2|few|TRBV20-1
CSARRLAGAREYF
TGCAGTGCTAGACGGCTAGCGGGAGCGAGGGAGTACTTC
>TRBJ1-4|TRBD1|few|TRBV7-3
CASSLSRGCATNEKLFF
TGTGCCAGCAGCTTAAGCAGGGGGTGCGCAACTAATGAAAAACTGTTTTTT
>TRBJ1-2|.|many|TRBV6-5
CASSPPFRSDGYTF
TGTGCCAGCAGTCCCCCCTTCCGGTCCGATGGCTACACCTTC
>TRBJ1-1|.|.|TRBV29-1
CSVAVREHEAFF
TGCAGCGTTGCAGTCAGGGAGCATGAAGCTTTCTTT
>TRBJ2-5|TRBD2|medium-sized|TRBV7-8
CASSLELAEKETQYF
TGTGCCAGCAGCTTAGAACTAGCGGAGAAAGAGACCCAGTACTTC
>TRBJ2-2|.|many|TRBV6-5
CASSYAGELFF
TGTGCCAGCAGTTACGCCGGGGAGCTGTTTTTT
>TRBJ2-5|TRBD2|many|TRBV20-1
CSASLASGRETQYF
TGCAGTGCTAGTCTCGCTAGCGGGAGAGAGACCCAGTACTTC
>TRBJ2-3|.|few|TRBV5-5
CASSGTRTGYTDTQYF
TGTGCCAGCAGCGGAACCCGGACCGGCTACACAGATACGCAGTATTTT
>TRBJ1-1|.|many|TRBV5-1
CASTGTPMNTEAFF
TGCGCCTCGACGGGGACACCTATGAACACTGAAGCTTTCTTT
>TRBJ2-3|.|few|TRBV27
CASKTGPVTDTQYF
TGTGCCAGCAAGACCGGACCAGTCACAGATACGCAGTATTTT
>TRBJ2-5|.|.|TRBV2
CASEGGGKTQYF
TGTGCCAGCGAGGGGGGGGGGAAGACCCAGTACTTC
>TRBJ1-5|TRBD1|many|TRBV28
CASSSTGYDNQPQHF
TGTGCCAGCAGCTCGACAGGGTATGACAATCAGCCCCAGCATTTT
>TRBJ1-1|.|many|TRBV14
CASSLYNTEAFF
TGTGCCAGCAGCCTTTACAACACTGAAGCTTTCTTT
>TRBJ1-2|.|.|TRBV7-3
CASSFYICSAIQATHGYTF
.
>TRBJ2-2|TRBD1|.|TRBV24-1
CATSDLQGAGELFF
TGTGCCACCAGTGATTTGCAGGGGGCCGGGGAGCTGTTTTTT
>TRBJ1-5|TRBD1|.|TRBV29-1
CSVQGDGNQPQHF
TGCAGCGTACAGGGGGACGGTAATCAGCCCCAGCATTTT
>TRBJ2-5|TRBD1|.|TRBV9
CASSPGTEQETQYF
TGTGCCAGCAGCCCCGGGACAGAACAAGAGACCCAGTACTTC
>TRBJ2-7|TRBD2|.|TRBV5-6
CASSLVAGGSYEQYF
TGTGCTAGCAGCTTGGTTGCGGGGGGGTCCTACGAGCAGTACTTC
>TRBJ1-1|.|many|TRBV27
CASSPGGKAAEAFF
TGTGCCAGCAGCCCTGGGGGGAAGGCGGCTGAAGCTTTCTTT
>TRBJ2-6|.|many|TRBV2
CASSLQGSGANVLTF
TGTGCCAGCAGTCTACAGGGTTCTGGGGCCAACGTCCTGACTTTC
>TRBJ1-2|TRBD1|few|TRBV12-3/TRBV12-4
CASSLGTGEDYGYTF
TGTGCCAGCAGTTTGGGGACAGGGGAAGACTATGGCTACACCTTC
>TRBJ2-5|TRBD2|many|TRBV9
CASSVGVAGQETQYF
TGTGCCAGCAGCGTAGGGGTAGCGGGGCAAGAGACCCAGTACTTC
>TRBJ2-2|.|many|TRBV20-1
CSASGRTGELFF
TGCAGTGCTAGCGGACGGACCGGGGAGCTGTTTTTT
>TRBJ1-4|.|many|TRBV7-9
CASSPFDSGNEKLFF
TGTGCCAGCAGCCCCTTCGACTCAGGGAATGAAAAACTGTTTTTT
>TRBJ1-1|.|.|TRBV7-2
CVSSLGGLNTEAFF
TGTGTTAGCAGCTTAGGGGGACTGAACACTGAAGCTTTCTTT
>TRBJ1-2|.|many|TRBV5-1
CASSLAGGDGYTF
TGCGCCAGCAGCTTGGCCGGAGGGGATGGCTACACCTTC
>TRBJ1-2|TRBD1|medium-sized|TRBV10-3
CAISGGTGSTF
TGTGCCATCAGTGGGGGGACAGGGAGCACCTTC
>TRBJ2-2|.|.|TRBV18
CASSPRVVTGNTGELFF
TGTGCCAGCTCACCGAGAGTGGTAACTGGGAACACCGGGGAGCTGTTTTTT
>TRBJ2-2|TRBD1|many|TRBV29-1
CSVGTGGGKLFF
TGCAGCGTGGGCACAGGGGGTGGGAAGCTGTTTTTT
>TRBJ2-5|TRBD1|.|TRBV7-2
CASSLGVLADRGGETQYF
TGTGCCAGCAGCTTAGGGGTGTTGGCGGACAGGGGAGGAGAGACCCAGTACTTC